Below, one T cell receptor (beta chain) is given with its context. This CDR3 contains 15 residues. From germline, CDR1 is MDHEN and CDR2 SYDVKM. With 3 bases removed from V and 3 bases from J, the gap between germline ends came to 14 bases. This entry is derived from a study of T cell responses to AZD1222 COVID-19 vaccine. TCRdb keeps only in-frame clones here, not all; method: immunoSEQ multiplex PCR. The data contain about 160,000 clones, roughly nine tenths of them singletons. V is TRBV28 and J is TRBJ2-5, with a weak D call TRBD2 (6 bases). The TCR comes from an adult in good health. Source: peripheral blood, taken on day 0 of AZD1222 vaccination. The CDR3 DNA reads TGTGCCAGCAGTTTTGGAGGGCCGAGGGAAGAGACCCAGTACTTC. Protein sequence: CASSFGGPREETQYF.